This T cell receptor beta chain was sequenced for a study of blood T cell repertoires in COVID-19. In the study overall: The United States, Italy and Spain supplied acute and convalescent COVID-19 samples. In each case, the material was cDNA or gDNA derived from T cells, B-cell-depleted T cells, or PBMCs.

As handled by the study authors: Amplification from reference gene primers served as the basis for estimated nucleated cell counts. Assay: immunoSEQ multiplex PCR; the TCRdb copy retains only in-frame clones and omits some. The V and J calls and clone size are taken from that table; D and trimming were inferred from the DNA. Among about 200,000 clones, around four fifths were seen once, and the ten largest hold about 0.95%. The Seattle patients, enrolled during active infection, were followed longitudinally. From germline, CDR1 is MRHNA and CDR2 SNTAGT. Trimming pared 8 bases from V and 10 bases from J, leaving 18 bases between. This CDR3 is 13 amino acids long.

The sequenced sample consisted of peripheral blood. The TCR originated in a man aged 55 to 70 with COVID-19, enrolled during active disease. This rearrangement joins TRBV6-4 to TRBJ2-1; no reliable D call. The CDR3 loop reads CASAPVSTGEQFF. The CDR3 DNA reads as TGTGCCAGCGCTCCGGTCTCGACCGGGGAGCAGTTCTTC.